The following is a T cell receptor (beta chain) sequence with its context. TCRdb passed the 5' RACE reads through MiXCR, listing each CDR3 protein once. The repertoire has tens of thousands of distinct CDR3 sequences, around 26% of them found once; the top ten carry approximately 2.3%. Naive CD4+ T cells were purified with Tregs depleted by CD25. The CDR3 sequence is 14 residues long. Germline V CDR1 and CDR2: SQVTM, ANQGSEA. J gave up 8 bases and V 3 bases, and 9 bases lay outside the gene matches. The clonotype was recovered from a female donor with breast cancer. Sequencing was carried out using naive CD4+ T cells sorted from blood. Subset in this sample: naive CD4+ T cells, CD4+CD45RA+CD25-. The rearrangement uses TRBV29-1 and TRBJ2-1; 8 positions match TRBD2. Here the CDR3 DNA reads TGCAGCGTTGACCGGCGGGGGGCCAGCGATGAGCAGTTCTTC. This sequence encodes CSVDRRGASDEQFF.